Given below is one T cell receptor beta chain in context. Unmatched junction bases numbered 12, after V lost 0 bases and J lost 8 bases. The V gene's germline CDR1 is SGHDN and CDR2 FVKESK. The CDR3 runs to 16 residues. This sample was included in a study of blood T cell repertoires in COVID-19. About the study: In each case, the material was cDNA or gDNA derived from T cells, B-cell-depleted T cells, or PBMCs.

TCRdb keeps only in-frame clones here, not all; method: immunoSEQ multiplex PCR. The sample includes 220,000 or so clones, around 89% seen only once; the top ten take about 3%. This study enrolled people aged about 18 to 100 from about two dozen US geographic areas. Participants reported their clinical history, and cohort assignment relied on those reports. The receptor's source is a woman under 30 in a cohort exposed to, infected with or recovered from COVID-19 (not recorded which). This sequence joins TRBV14 and TRBJ1-2, with 7 bases identical to TRBD1. Sequences were obtained from PBMCs or T cells enriched from blood (not recorded which). CDR3 sequence: CASSQDSNRQGKGYTF. The CDR3 coding sequence is TGTGCCAGCAGCCAAGATTCCAACCGACAGGGAAAGGGCTACACCTTC.